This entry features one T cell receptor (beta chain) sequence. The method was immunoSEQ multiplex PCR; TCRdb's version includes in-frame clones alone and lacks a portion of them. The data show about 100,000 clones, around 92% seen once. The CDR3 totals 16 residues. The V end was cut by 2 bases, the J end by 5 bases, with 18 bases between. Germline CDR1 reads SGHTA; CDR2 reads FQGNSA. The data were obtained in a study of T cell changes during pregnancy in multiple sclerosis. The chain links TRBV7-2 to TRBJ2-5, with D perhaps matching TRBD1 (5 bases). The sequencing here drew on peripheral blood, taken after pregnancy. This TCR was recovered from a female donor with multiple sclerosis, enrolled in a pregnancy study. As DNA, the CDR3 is TGTGCCAGCAGCTTAAATGCAGGGTCTAAGGGGGAGACCCAGTACTTC. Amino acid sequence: CASSLNAGSKGETQYF.